This T cell receptor beta chain was documented in a study of shared clonotypes between healthy human individuals. Details on this clone: The antigen is unknown.

As defined, naive CD8 cells were CD45RO-negative and positively selected for CCR7, with terminally differentiated effector memory CD45RA+ cells excluded. The assay was immunoSEQ multiplex PCR, and TCRdb's table has in-frame clones only and misses some. The data contain fewer than 1 million clones, around 96% of them singletons. V lost 2 bases to trimming and J lost 0 bases; unmatched junction nucleotides: 8. Germline V gives CDR1 LNHDA, CDR2 SQIVND (reference sequence). The CDR3 loop spans 18 amino acids. Findings and caveats of the study: About 5% was the fraction of naive CD4 clonotypes found shared across a few donors.

The V and J genes are TRBV19 and TRBJ2-2; TRBD1 aligns across 8 bases. Sequenced sample: naive CD8+ T cells sorted from blood. This clonotype was sampled from a man aged 30-40 years in good health. In nucleotides, the CDR3 is TGTGCCAGTAGTATACCAGGACAGGGACTTTCGAACACCGGGGAGCTGTTTTTT. Translating it yields CASSIPGQGLSNTGELFF.